The 5 T cell receptor beta chains reported below all come from one sample, sequenced in a study of technical replicates of blood from a few donors (dated by TCRdb to 2015 to 2018). Library preparation was by the immunoSEQ multiplex PCR assay. The table comes from immuneACCESS by way of TCRdb, which keeps in-frame sequences with V and J called. Part of the clones is missing from these tables; in studies checked, under half for an unresolved V gene and the rest for unknown reasons. This sample is represented by fewer than 85,000 clones; roughly 94% of them were singletons. The ten largest make up 0.3% to 0.45% of the sample. What was sequenced was T cells isolated from PBMCs. Receptors were obtained from a human donor in good health.

This chain connects TRBV4-2 to TRBJ1-2; no firm D call. Trimming left V 0 bases short and J 8 bases short, with 10 bases between. The germline V gene encodes CDR1 LGHNA and CDR2 YNFKEQ. The CDR3 has 13 amino acids. CDR3 DNA sequence: TGTGCCAGCAGCCAAGACTTTGCGGCAGGCTACACCTTC. It translates to CASSQDFAAGYTF.

This chain uses TRBV30 with TRBJ2-5, with D unclear. The V gene's germline CDR1 is GTSNPN and CDR2 SVGIG (reference sequence). V was shortened by 3 bases and J by 2 bases, with 16 bases between the two germline ends. The CDR3 extends over 15 amino acids. This CDR3 is CAWSLVRGRQETQYF. CDR3 sequence (DNA): TGTGCCTGGAGCCTTGTACGTGGCAGACAAGAGACCCAGTACTTC.

The CDR3 DNA reads TGTGCCAGCAGTGATCGGACAGGGGGCCTTAGCACCGGGGAGCTGTTTTTT. Protein product: CASSDRTGGLSTGELFF. The chain combines TRBV25-1 with TRBJ2-2; TRBD1 aligns across 11 bases. CDR1 is MGHDK, CDR2 SYGVNS, per germline. The length of the CDR3 is 17 residues. The J segment lost 4 bases and the V segment lost 3 bases, leaving 7 bases of the junction unmatched.

The chain links TRBV28 to TRBJ2-7; D is possibly TRBD2 (5 bases). Germline CDR1 and CDR2: MDHEN and SYDVKM. The CDR3 has 13 amino acids. The V end lost 2 bases, the J end lost 5 bases, and 10 bases lay between the germline ends. In DNA form, the CDR3 reads TGTGCCAGCAGTTTACCTAGCTTTGACGAGCAGTACTTC. As protein: CASSLPSFDEQYF.

This sequence joins TRBV4-3 and TRBJ1-4; D remains ambiguous. CDR3 size: 13 residues. V was clipped by 2 bases and J by 7 bases, with 8 bases between them. CDR1 and CDR2 from the germline V gene are LGHNA and YSLEER. The CDR3: CASSQQVLEKLFF. The CDR3 DNA follows: TGCGCCAGCAGCCAACAAGTACTTGAAAAACTGTTTTTT.